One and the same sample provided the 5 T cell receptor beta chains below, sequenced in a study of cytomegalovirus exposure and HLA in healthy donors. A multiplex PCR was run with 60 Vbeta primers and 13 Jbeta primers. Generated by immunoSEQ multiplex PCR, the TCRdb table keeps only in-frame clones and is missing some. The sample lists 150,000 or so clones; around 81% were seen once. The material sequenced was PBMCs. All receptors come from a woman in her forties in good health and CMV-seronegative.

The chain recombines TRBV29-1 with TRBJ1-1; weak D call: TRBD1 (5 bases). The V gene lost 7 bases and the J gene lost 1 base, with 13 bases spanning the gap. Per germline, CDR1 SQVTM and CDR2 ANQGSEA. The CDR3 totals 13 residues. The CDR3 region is CSGSLQGNTEAFF. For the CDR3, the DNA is TGCAGCGGTTCACTTCAGGGGAACACTGAAGCTTTCTTT.

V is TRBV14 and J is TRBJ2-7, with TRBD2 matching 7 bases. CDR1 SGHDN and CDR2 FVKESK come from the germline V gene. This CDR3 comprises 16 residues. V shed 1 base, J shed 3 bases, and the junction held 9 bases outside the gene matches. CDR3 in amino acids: CASSQVVGGSNYEQYF. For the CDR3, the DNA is TGTGCCAGCAGCCAAGTGGTGGGCGGGAGCAACTACGAGCAGTACTTC. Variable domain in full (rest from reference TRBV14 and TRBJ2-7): EAGVTQFPSHSVIEKGQTVTLRCDPISGHDNLYWYRRVMGKEIKFLLHFVKESKQDESGMPNNRFLAERTGGTYSTLKVQPAELEDSGVYFCASSQVVGGSNYEQYFGPGTRLTVT.

The CDR3 is CASTPRGGALDGYTF. The DNA for the CDR3 is TGTGCCAGCACCCCCCGAGGGGGGGCGCTAGATGGCTACACCTTC. V usage is TRBV2 and J usage is TRBJ1-2; a weak D match, TRBD1 (6 bases). The CDR3 has 15 amino acids. Trimming removed 7 bases from V and 6 bases from J, with 21 bases in between. CDR1 is SNHLY and CDR2 is FYNNEI in the germline V gene.

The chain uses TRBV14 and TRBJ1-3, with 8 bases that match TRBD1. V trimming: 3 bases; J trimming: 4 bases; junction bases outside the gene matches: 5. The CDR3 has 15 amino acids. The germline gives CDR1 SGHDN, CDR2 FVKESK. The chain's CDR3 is CASSHGQGTGNTIYF. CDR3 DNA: TGTGCCAGCAGCCACGGACAGGGAACGGGAAACACCATATATTTT.

CDR3 coding DNA: TGTGCCAGCAGCCCAACAGGTGCAGGTCGAAGAAGTGAAAAACTGTTTTTT. Its translation is CASSPTGAGRRSEKLFF. The V call is TRBV7-9, the J call TRBJ1-4; TRBD1 might be the D (5 bases). With 5 bases removed from V and 7 bases from J, the gap between germline ends came to 23 bases. Germline V CDR1 and CDR2: SEHNR, FQNEAQ (reference sequence). The CDR3 is 17 residues long.